This record looks at one TCR beta chain sequence and its context. Germline assignment: CDR1 MDHEN and CDR2 SYDVKM. This CDR3 spans 14 amino acids. The V end lost 6 bases, the J end lost 6 bases, and 14 bases lay between the germline ends. Repertoires were generated with immunoSEQ multiplex PCR, while TCRdb's copy carries only in-frame clones and drops some. The sample includes about 1.1 million clones, 70% to 80% of them seen just once. This record comes from a study of shared clonotypes between healthy human individuals. The V and J genes are TRBV28 and TRBJ1-4; TRBD1 might be the D (5 bases). Sequenced input: memory CD4+ T cells from PBMCs. Subset of the sample: CD45RA-negative fraction. The clonotype originates from a man aged 18 to 35 in good health. Some clones in this sample may be carry-over from other donors' samples. The CDR3 here is CASRAGGGYEKLFF. In nucleotides, the CDR3 is TGTGCCAGCAGAGCCGGGGGTGGTTATGAAAAACTGTTTTTT.